This T cell receptor (beta chain) derives from a study of T cell responses to AZD1222 COVID-19 vaccine. Study results and limitations: Unmutated regions of variants are reportedly targeted by nearly half of spike-specific TCRs. The breadth and depth of Spike-specific TCRs increased once two AZD1222 doses had been given. Baseline antibody screening turned up just a handful of seropositive AZD1222 recipients. Spike regions recognized by vaccine-associated CD4 TCRs spanned the protein, led by 160-218 and 743-854.

A remark on this clone: Its antigen is currently unknown.

The repertoire was sequenced with immunoSEQ multiplex PCR; TCRdb's copy has only in-frame clones and lacks some. The sample holds under 130,000 clones, 82% seen once. The clonotype was recovered from an adult in good health. This sample comprised peripheral blood, obtained on day 0 of AZD1222 vaccination.

The CDR3 DNA follows: TGCAGCGCCTCGGGGGGGGGCCCTAGCACCGGGGAGCTGTTTTTT. Translated: CSASGGGPSTGELFF. The V call is TRBV29-1, the J call TRBJ2-2; 8 positions agree with TRBD2. The ends lost 7 bases at V and 4 bases at J; junction bases unmatched: 11. CDR3 length: 15 residues. Germline CDR1 is SQVTM and CDR2 is ANQGSEA.